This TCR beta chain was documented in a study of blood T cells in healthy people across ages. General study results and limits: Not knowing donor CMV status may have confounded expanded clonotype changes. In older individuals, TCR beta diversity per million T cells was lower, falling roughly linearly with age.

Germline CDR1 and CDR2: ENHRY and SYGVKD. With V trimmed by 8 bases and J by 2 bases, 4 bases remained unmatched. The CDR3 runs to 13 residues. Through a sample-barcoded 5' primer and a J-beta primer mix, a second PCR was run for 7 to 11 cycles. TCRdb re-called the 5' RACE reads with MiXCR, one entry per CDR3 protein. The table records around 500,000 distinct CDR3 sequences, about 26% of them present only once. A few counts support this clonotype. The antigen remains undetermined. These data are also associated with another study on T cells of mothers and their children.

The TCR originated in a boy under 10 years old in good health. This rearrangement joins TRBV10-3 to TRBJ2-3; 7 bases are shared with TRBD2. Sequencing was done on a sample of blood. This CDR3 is CAIDRGDTDTQYF. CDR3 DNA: TGTGCCATCGACCGGGGGGACACAGATACGCAGTATTTT.